This T cell receptor beta chain was profiled in a study of siplizumab effects on memory and regulatory T cells. Broader study findings: The average Treg-derived proportion among mappable alloreactive CD4+ clones was 68.8% with siplizumab versus around 26% in controls.

The repertoire was sequenced with immunoSEQ multiplex PCR; TCRdb's copy has only in-frame clones and lacks some. The sample holds 75,000 to 100,000 clones, roughly 94% seen once. V was cut by 3 bases and J by 4 bases, with 17 bases left in between. The germline gives CDR1 LNHDA, CDR2 SQIVND (reference sequence). The CDR3 length is 16 residues. With respect to this clone: Its cognate antigen is unknown.

The sequencing input was non-Treg CD4+ T cells sorted from blood. The receptor was derived from a human donor in good health. This chain connects TRBV19 to TRBJ2-3; D is perhaps TRBD1 or TRBD2 (5 bases each). DNA for the CDR3: TGTGCCAGTAGTATCGGTGGATTGGGGGAACCAGATACGCAGTATTTT. Protein sequence: CASSIGGLGEPDTQYF.